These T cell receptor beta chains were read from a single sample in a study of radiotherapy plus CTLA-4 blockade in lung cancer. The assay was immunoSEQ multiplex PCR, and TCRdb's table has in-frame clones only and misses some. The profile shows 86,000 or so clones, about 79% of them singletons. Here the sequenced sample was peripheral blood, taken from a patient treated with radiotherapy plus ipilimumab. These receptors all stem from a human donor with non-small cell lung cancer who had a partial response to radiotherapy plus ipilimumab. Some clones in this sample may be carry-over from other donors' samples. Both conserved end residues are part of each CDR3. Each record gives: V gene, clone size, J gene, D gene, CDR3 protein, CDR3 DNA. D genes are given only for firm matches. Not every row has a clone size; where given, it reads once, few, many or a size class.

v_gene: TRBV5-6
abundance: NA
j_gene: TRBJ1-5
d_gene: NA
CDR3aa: CASSWKGINQPQHF
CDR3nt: TGTGCCAGCAGCTGGAAGGGGATCAATCAGCCCCAGCATTTT

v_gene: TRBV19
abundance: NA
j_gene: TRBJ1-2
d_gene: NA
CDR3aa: CASRKEGRNNYGYTF
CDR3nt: TGTGCCAGTAGGAAGGAGGGAAGAAATAACTATGGCTACACCTTC

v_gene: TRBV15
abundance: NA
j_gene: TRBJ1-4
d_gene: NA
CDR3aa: CATSRGGRYNEKLFF
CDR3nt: TGTGCCACCAGCAGAGGGGGCAGGTATAATGAAAAACTGTTTTTT

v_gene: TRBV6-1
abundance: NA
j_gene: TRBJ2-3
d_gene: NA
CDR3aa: CASSDLDTQYF
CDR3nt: TGTGCCAGCAGTGATCTTGATACGCAGTATTTT

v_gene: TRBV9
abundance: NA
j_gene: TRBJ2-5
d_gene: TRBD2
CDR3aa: CASSAQTSGGAGETQYF
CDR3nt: TGTGCCAGCAGCGCACAGACTAGCGGGGGGGCTGGGGAGACCCAGTACTTC

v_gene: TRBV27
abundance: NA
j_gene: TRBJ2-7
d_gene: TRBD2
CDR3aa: CASSFRLAGYEQYF
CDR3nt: TGTGCCAGCAGTTTCCGACTAGCGGGATACGAGCAGTACTTC

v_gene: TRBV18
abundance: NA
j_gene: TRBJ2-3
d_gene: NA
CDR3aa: CASSPSGETQYF
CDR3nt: TGTGCCAGCTCACCAAGCGGAGAAACGCAGTATTTT

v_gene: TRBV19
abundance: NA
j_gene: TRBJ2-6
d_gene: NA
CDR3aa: CASSYGVTGANVLTF
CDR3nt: TGTGCCAGTAGTTACGGGGTTACGGGGGCCAACGTCCTGACTTTC

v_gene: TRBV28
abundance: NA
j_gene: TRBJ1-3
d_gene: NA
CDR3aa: CASSLSYGNTIYF
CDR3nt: TGTGCCAGCAGTTTATCCTATGGAAACACCATATATTTT

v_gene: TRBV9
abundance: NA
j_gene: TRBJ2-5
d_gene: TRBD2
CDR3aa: CASSVSGGAFGETQYF
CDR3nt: TGTGCCAGCAGCGTTAGCGGGGGGGCTTTCGGCGAGACCCAGTACTTC

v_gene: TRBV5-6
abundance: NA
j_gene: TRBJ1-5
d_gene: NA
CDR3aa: CASSLDGSNQPQHF
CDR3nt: TGTGCCAGCAGCCTGGACGGTAGCAATCAGCCCCAGCATTTT

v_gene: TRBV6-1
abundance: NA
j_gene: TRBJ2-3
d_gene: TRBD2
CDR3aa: CASSVTGTISTDTQYF
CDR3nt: TGTGCCAGCAGTGTGACCGGGACTATAAGCACAGATACGCAGTATTTT

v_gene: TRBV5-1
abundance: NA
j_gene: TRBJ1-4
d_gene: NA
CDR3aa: CASSRGGATNEKLFF
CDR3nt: TGCGCCAGCAGCCGAGGGGGTGCAACTAATGAAAAACTGTTTTTT

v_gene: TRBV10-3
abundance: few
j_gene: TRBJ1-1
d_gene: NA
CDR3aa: CAISETGNTEAFF
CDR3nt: TGTGCCATCAGTGAAACTGGGAACACTGAAGCTTTCTTT

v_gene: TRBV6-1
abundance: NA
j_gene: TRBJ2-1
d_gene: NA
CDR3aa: CASSARAYNEQFF
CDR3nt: TGTGCCAGCAGTGCGAGGGCCTACAATGAGCAGTTCTTC

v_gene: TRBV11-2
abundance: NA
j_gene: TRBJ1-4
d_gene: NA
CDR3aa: CASSLRRGEKLFF
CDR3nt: TGTGCCAGCAGCTTGAGACGGGGGGAAAAACTGTTTTTT

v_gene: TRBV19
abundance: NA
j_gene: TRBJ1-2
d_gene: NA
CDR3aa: CASSIEDIRRRGYTF
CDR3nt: TGTGCCAGTAGTATAGAAGACATCCGAAGAAGAGGCTACACCTTC

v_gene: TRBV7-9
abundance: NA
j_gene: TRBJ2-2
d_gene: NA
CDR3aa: CASSHPQASTGELFF
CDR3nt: TGTGCCAGCAGCCACCCGCAGGCCTCCACCGGGGAGCTGTTTTTT

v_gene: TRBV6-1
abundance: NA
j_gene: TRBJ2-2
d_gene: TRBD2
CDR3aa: CASSPGTSGTGELFF
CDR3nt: TGTGCCAGCAGCCCCGGGACTAGCGGTACCGGGGAGCTGTTTTTT

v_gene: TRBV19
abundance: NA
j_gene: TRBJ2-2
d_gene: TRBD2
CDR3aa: CASHTAGGGYTGELFF
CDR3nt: TGTGCCAGTCATACGGCCGGGGGGGGCTACACCGGGGAGCTGTTTTTT

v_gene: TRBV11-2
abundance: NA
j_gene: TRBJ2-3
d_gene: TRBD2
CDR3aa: CASSVTSGGAQDTQYF
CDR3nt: TGTGCCAGCAGCGTCACTAGCGGGGGGGCCCAAGATACGCAGTATTTT

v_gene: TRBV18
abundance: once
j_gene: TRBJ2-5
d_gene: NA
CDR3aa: CASSFGHGETQYF
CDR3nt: TGTGCCAGCTCGTTTGGACATGGGGAGACCCAGTACTTC

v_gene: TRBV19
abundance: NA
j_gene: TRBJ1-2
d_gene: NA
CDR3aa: CASSLIGQLYLYGYTF
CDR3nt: TGTGCCAGTAGTTTGATCGGACAGCTCTACCTCTATGGCTACACCTTC

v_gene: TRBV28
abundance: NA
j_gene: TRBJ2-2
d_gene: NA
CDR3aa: CASSLPGARTGELFF
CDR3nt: TGTGCCAGCAGTTTACCGGGTGCCCGCACCGGGGAGCTGTTTTTT

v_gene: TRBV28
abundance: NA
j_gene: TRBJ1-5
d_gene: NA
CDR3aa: CASSLVQGSNQPQHF
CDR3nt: TGTGCCAGCAGTTTAGTCCAGGGGAGCAATCAGCCCCAGCATTTT

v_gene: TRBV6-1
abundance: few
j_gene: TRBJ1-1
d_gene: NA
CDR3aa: CASSEGQTRNTEAFF
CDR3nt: TGTGCCAGCAGTGAAGGACAGACGCGGAACACTGAAGCTTTCTTT